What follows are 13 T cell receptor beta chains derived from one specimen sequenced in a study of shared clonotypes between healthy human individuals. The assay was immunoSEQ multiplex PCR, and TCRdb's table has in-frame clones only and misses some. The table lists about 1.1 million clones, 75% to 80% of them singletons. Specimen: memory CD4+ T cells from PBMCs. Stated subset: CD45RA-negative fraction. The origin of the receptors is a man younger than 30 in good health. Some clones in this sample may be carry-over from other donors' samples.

The CDR3 is CAWSRDRVPGGNQPQHF. The DNA for the CDR3 is TGTGCCTGGAGTCGGGACAGAGTCCCCGGGGGCAATCAGCCCCAGCATTTT. The rearrangement uses TRBV30 and TRBJ1-5, with 7 bases that match TRBD1. Trimming removed 2 bases from V and 2 bases from J; junction bases left unmatched: 12. The germline CDR1 and CDR2 sequences are GTSNPN and SVGIG (reference sequence). The CDR3 runs to 17 residues.

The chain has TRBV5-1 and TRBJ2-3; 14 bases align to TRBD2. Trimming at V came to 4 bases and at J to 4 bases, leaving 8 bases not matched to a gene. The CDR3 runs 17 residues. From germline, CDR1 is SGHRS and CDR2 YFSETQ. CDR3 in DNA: TGCGCCAGCAGCGGAGGGACTAGCGGGAGCAGGGCAGATACGCAGTATTTT. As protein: CASSGGTSGSRADTQYF.

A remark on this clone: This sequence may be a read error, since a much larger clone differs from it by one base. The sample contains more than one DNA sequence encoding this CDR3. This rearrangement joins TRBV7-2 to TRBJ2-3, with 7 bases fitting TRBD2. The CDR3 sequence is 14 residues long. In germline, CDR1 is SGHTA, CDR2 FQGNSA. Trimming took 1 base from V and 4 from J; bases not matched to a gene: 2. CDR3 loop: CASSLGLAADTQYF. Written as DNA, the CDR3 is TGTGCCAGCAGCTTAGGGCTAGCGGCAGATACGCAGTATTTT. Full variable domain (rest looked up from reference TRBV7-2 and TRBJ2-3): GAGVSQSPSNKVTEKGKDVELRCDPISGHTALYWYRQSLGQGLEFLIYFQGNSAPDKSGLPSDRFSAERTGGSVSTLTIQRTQQEDSAVYLCASSLGLAADTQYFGPGTRLTVL.

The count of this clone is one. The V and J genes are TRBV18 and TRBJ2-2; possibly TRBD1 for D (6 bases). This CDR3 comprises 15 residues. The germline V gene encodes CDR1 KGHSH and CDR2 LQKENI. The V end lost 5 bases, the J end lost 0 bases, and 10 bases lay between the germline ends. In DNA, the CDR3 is TGTGCCAGCTCAGTGGACAGTGCGAACACCGGGGAGCTGTTTTTT. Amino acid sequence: CASSVDSANTGELFF.

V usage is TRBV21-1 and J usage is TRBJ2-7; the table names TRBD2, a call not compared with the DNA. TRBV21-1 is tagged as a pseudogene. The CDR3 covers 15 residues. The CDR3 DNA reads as TGTGCCAGCAGCAAAAATGGGCGGGTATCCTACGAGCAGTACTTC. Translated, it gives CASSKNGRVSYEQYF.

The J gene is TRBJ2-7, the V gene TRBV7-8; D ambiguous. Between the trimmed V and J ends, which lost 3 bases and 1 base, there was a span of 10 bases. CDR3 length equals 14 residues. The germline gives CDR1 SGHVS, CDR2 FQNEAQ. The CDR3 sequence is CASSLSGRSYEQYF. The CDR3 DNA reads TGTGCCAGCAGCTTGTCTGGCAGATCCTACGAGCAGTACTTC.

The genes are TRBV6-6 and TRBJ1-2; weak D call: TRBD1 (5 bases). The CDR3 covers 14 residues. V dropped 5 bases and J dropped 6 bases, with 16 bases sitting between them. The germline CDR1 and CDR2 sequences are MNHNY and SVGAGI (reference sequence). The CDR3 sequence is CASSRDSRADGYTF. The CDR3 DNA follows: TGTGCCAGCAGTCGGGACTCCCGGGCAGATGGCTACACCTTC.

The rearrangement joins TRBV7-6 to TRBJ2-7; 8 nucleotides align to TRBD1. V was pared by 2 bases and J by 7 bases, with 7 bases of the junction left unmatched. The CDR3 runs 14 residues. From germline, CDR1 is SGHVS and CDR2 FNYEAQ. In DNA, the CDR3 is TGTGCCAGCAGCTTACGGACAGGGTTTGGGGAGCAGTACTTC. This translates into CASSLRTGFGEQYF.

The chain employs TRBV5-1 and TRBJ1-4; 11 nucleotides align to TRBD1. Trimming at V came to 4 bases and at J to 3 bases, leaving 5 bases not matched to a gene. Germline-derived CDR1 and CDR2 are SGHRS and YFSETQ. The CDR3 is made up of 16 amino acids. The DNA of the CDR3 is TGCGCCAGCAGCGGGGACAGGGGGTCAGCTAATGAAAAACTGTTTTTT. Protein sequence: CASSGDRGSANEKLFF.

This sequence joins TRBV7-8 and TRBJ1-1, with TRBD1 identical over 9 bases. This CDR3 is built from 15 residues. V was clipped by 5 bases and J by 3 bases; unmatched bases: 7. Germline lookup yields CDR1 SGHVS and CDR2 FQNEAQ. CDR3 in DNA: TGTGCCAGCAGCCCGGGGACAGGGAGGGACACTGAAGCTTTCTTT. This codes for CASSPGTGRDTEAFF.

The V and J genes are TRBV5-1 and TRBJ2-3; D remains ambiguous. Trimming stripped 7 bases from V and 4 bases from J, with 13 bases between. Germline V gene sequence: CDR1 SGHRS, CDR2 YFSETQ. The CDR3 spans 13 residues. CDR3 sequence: CASRVLDSDTQYF. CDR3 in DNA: TGCGCCAGCCGGGTCCTCGACTCAGATACGCAGTATTTT.

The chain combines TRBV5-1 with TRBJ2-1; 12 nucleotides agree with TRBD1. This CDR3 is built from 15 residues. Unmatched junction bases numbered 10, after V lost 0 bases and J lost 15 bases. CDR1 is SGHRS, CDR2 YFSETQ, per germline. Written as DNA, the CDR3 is TGCGCCAGCAGCTTGGTGGGGACAGGGGGCGAGGTACCGTTCTTC. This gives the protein CASSLVGTGGEVPFF.

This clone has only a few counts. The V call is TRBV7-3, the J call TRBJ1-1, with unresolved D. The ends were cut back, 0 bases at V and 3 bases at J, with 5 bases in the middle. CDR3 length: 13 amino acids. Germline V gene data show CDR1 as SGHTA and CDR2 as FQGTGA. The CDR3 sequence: CASSLTVDTEAFF. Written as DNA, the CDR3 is TGTGCCAGCAGCTTAACTGTAGACACTGAAGCTTTCTTT.